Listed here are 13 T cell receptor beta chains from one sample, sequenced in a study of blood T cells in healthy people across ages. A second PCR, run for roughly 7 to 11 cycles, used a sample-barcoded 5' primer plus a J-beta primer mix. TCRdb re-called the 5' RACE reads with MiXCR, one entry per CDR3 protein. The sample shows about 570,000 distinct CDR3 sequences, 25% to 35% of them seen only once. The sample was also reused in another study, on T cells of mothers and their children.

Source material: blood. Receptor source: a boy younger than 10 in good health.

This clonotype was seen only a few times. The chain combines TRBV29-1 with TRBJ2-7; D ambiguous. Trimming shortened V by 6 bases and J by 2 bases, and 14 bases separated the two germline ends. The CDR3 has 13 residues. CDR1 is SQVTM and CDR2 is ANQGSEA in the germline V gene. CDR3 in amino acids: CSVGRRQAYEQYF. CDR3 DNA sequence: TGCAGCGTCGGACGTCGGCAGGCCTACGAGCAGTACTTC.

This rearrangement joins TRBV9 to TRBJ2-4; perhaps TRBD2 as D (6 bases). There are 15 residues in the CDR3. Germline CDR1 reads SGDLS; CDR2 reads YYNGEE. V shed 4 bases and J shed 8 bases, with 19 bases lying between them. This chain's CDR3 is CASSPRQGGGDIQYF. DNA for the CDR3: TGTGCCAGCAGCCCCCGCCAGGGAGGAGGAGACATTCAGTACTTC.

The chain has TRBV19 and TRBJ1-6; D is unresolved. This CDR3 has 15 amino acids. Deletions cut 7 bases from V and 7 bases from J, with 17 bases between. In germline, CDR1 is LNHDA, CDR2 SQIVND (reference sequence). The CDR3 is CASMGRMRLNSPLHF. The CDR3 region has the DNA TGTGCCAGTATGGGGAGAATGAGGTTGAATTCACCCCTCCACTTT.

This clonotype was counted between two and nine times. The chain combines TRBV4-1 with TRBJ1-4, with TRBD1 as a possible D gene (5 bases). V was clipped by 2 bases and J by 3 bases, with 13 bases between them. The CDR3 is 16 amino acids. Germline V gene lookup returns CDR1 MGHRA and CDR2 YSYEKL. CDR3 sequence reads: CASSQPLRGANEKLFF. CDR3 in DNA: TGCGCCAGCAGCCAACCATTGAGGGGAGCTAATGAAAAACTGTTTTTT.

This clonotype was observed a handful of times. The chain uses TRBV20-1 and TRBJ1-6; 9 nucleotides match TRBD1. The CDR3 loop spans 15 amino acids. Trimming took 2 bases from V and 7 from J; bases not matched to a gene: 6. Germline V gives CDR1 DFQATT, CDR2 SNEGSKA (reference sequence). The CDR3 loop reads CSARLGQGLNSPLHF. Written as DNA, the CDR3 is TGCAGTGCTAGACTCGGACAGGGGCTAAATTCACCCCTCCACTTT.

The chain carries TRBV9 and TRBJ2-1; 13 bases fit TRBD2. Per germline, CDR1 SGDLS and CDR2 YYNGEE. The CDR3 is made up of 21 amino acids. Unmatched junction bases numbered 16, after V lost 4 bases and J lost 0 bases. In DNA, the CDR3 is TGTGCCAGCAGCCTCGGACTAGCGGGGGTTTTGTGGTCAAACTCCTACAATGAGCAGTTCTTC. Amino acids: CASSLGLAGVLWSNSYNEQFF.

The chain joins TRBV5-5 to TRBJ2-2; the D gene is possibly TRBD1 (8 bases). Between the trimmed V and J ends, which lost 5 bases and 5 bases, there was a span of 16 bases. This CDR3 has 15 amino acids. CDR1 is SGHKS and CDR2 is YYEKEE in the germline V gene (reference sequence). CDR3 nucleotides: TGTGCCAGCAGTTCGACAGGGGAGGGGACCGGGGAGCTGTTTTTT. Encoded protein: CASSSTGEGTGELFF.

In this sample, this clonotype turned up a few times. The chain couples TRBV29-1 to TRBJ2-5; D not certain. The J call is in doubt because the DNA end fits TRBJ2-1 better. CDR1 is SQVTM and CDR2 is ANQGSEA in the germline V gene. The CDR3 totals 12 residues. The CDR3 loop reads CSAQISIGEQFF. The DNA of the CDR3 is TGCAGCGCCCAAATAAGTATCGGTGAGCAGTTCTTC.

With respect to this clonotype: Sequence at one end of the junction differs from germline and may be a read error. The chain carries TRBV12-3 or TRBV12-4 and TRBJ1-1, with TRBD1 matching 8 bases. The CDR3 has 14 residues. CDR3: CASSPSGQATEVFF. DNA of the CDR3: TGTGCCAGCAGCCCCTCGGGACAGGCCACTGAAGTTTTCTTT.

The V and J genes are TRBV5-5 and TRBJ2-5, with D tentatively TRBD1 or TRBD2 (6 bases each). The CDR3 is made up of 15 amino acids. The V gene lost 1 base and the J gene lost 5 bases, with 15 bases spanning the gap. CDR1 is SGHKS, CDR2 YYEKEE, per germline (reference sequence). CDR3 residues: CASSLTGLTGETQYF. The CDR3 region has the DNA TGTGCCAGCAGCTTGACAGGACTAACAGGGGAGACCCAGTACTTC.

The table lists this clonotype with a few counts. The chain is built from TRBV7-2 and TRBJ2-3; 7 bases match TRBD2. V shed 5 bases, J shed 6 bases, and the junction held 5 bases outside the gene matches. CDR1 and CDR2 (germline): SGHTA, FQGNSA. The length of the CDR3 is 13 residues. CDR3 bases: TGTGCCAGCAGCCGGGACTACACCGATACGCAGTATTTT. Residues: CASSRDYTDTQYF.

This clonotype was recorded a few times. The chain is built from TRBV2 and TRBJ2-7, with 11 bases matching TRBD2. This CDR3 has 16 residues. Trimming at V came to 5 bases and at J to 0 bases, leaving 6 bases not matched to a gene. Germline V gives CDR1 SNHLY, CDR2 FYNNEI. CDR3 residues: CASSPSLAGGSYEQYF. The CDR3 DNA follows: TGTGCCAGCAGTCCTTCCCTAGCGGGGGGCTCCTACGAGCAGTACTTC. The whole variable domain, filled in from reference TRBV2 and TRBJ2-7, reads EPEVTQTPSHQVTQMGQEVILRCVPISNHLYFYWYRQILGQKVEFLVSFYNNEISEKSEIFDDQFSVERPDGSNFTLKIRSTKLEDSAMYFCASSPSLAGGSYEQYFGPGTRLTVT.

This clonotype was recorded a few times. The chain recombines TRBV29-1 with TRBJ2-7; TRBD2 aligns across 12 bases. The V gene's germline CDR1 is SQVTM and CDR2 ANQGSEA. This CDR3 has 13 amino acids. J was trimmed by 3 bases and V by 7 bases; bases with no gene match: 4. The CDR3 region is CSAKGLAGYEQYF. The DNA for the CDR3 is TGCAGCGCAAAGGGACTAGCGGGCTACGAGCAGTACTTC.